This TCR beta chain comes out of a study of blood T cell repertoires in COVID-19. The CDR3 runs 14 residues. The germline gives CDR1 SGHRS, CDR2 YFSETQ. The V segment lost 4 bases and the J segment 2 bases; nucleotides outside the gene matches: 5. Profiled with immunoSEQ multiplex PCR; TCRdb holds only in-frame clones, not every one. The sample holds fewer than 250,000 clones, 80% to 90% seen once. The chain has TRBV5-1 and TRBJ1-1; TRBD1 matches 7 bases. The receptor was isolated from a man aged 25-40 years with acute or convalescent COVID-19. The sample consisted of peripheral blood. CDR3 sequence reads: CASSPGTDNTEAFF. CDR3 coding DNA: TGCGCCAGCAGCCCGGGGACAGACAACACTGAAGCTTTCTTT.